Listed here are 23 T cell receptor beta chains from one sample, sequenced in a study of beta chain features in type 1 diabetes. Isolated RNA was reverse transcribed in full, so expressed TCRB transcripts were sequenced. Clones were read by immunoSEQ multiplex PCR, and TCRdb kept only the in-frame ones, dropping some. This sample has some 230,000 clones, with more than 9% found just once. Specimen: naive CD4+ T cells from blood. These TCRs come from a woman aged 18-29 years in good health.

The gene calls are TRBV10-2 and TRBJ2-7, with TRBD1 identical over 11 bases. CDR3 length: 14 amino acids. Losses at the gene ends were 8 bases for V and 2 bases for J; bases not matched to a gene: 5. Per the germline V gene, CDR1 is WSHSY and CDR2 is SAAADI. The CDR3 spells CASGDRGVAYEQYF. The CDR3 nucleotides are TGCGCCAGCGGGGACAGGGGGGTAGCCTACGAGCAGTACTTC.

CDR3 protein: CAIRGGQNTDTQYF. CDR3 nucleotide sequence: TGTGCCATCAGGGGAGGCCAAAACACAGATACGCAGTATTTT. The chain carries TRBV10-3 and TRBJ2-3; a weak D match, TRBD2 (6 bases). Germline-derived CDR1 and CDR2 are ENHRY and SYGVKD. V lost 6 bases and J lost 2, with 12 bases in between. CDR3 length: 14 amino acids.

In this sample, this clone turned up a few times. The chain carries TRBV7-9 and TRBJ1-2; 8 nucleotides agree with TRBD1. CDR1 SEHNR and CDR2 FQNEAQ come from the germline V gene (reference sequence). Unmatched junction bases numbered 4, after V lost 1 base and J lost 0 bases. CDR3 size: 16 residues. CDR3 loop: CASSLGDRGPNYGYTF. Here the CDR3 DNA reads TGTGCCAGCAGCTTAGGAGACAGGGGACCTAACTATGGCTACACCTTC.

J is TRBJ2-3 and V is TRBV5-6; D is unclear. Germline CDR1 and CDR2: SGHDT and YYEEEE. There are 15 residues in the CDR3. Trimming shortened V by 0 bases and J by 4 bases, and 12 bases separated the two germline ends. The CDR3 nucleotides are TGTGCCAGCAGCTTGGGTTCTCTAAATTCAGATACGCAGTATTTT. Its protein product is CASSLGSLNSDTQYF.

V and J are TRBV9 and TRBJ2-1; TRBD2 agrees at 13 bases. The CDR3 spans 15 residues. Losses at the gene ends were 3 bases for V and 8 bases for J; bases not matched to a gene: 5. Germline V CDR1 and CDR2: SGDLS, YYNGEE. CDR3 in amino acids: CASSALAGGPDEQFF. The CDR3 nucleotides are TGTGCCAGCAGCGCACTAGCGGGAGGGCCCGATGAGCAGTTCTTC.

This rearrangement joins TRBV30 to TRBJ1-1, with D unresolved. Trimming pared 0 bases from V and 3 bases from J, leaving 8 bases between. Germline V gene sequence: CDR1 GTSNPN, CDR2 SVGIG (reference sequence). The CDR3 loop spans 13 amino acids. CDR3 loop: CAWSVHEDTEAFF. The CDR3 DNA is TGTGCCTGGAGTGTACACGAGGACACTGAAGCTTTCTTT.

This clone appeared a few times. The CDR3 DNA sequence: TGTGCCAGCAGCTCCCCTCGAGGCTACAGGGGCGCTTTCTTT. Amino acid sequence: CASSSPRGYRGAFF. This chain joins TRBV11-2 and TRBJ1-1, with 7 bases matching TRBD1. CDR1 SGHAT and CDR2 FQNNGV come from the germline V gene. The CDR3 is 14 amino acids. With 4 bases clipped from V and 11 bases from J, the junction kept 13 bases outside the gene matches.

This clone has more than one count but fewer than ten. V usage is TRBV6-5 and J usage is TRBJ1-5; TRBD1 matches 8 bases. The V segment lost 5 bases and the J segment 1 base; nucleotides outside the gene matches: 4. CDR1 and CDR2 from the germline V gene are MNHEY and SVGAGI. CDR3 length equals 15 residues. The CDR3 spells CASSRRQGSNQPQHF. The CDR3 DNA sequence: TGTGCCAGCAGTCGACGACAGGGGAGCAATCAGCCCCAGCATTTT.

The chain employs TRBV19 and TRBJ2-1, with a weak D call TRBD2 (7 bases). Germline V gives CDR1 LNHDA, CDR2 SQIVND (reference sequence). The CDR3 covers 16 residues. V was pared by 5 bases and J by 0 bases, with 14 bases between. The chain's CDR3 is CASSSARGGSYNEQFF. CDR3 nucleotide sequence: TGTGCCAGTAGTTCAGCAAGGGGGGGCTCCTACAATGAGCAGTTCTTC.

This clone appeared a few times. The V and J genes are TRBV18 and TRBJ2-1; D gene unclear. Trimming shortened V by 4 bases and J by 8 bases, and 15 bases separated the two germline ends. This CDR3 region has 14 residues. Germline CDR1 reads KGHSH; CDR2 reads LQKENI. The CDR3 loop reads CASSLGGPWDEQFF. CDR3 nucleotide sequence: TGTGCCAGCTCACTAGGCGGTCCATGGGATGAGCAGTTCTTC.

This clone was seen more than once but under ten times. CDR3 in amino acids: CASGPRGTKNTEAFF. CDR3 coding DNA: TGTGCCAGTGGACCCAGGGGAACGAAGAACACTGAAGCTTTCTTT. The chain couples TRBV2 to TRBJ1-1; TRBD1 is a possible D gene (6 bases). V dropped 9 bases and J dropped 1 base, with 18 bases sitting between them. There are 15 residues in the CDR3. Germline lookup yields CDR1 SNHLY and CDR2 FYNNEI.

This clone was recorded a few times. The chain combines TRBV19 with TRBJ2-1, with 9 bases identical to TRBD1. There are 13 residues in the CDR3. Per germline, CDR1 LNHDA and CDR2 SQIVND (reference sequence). The junction had 10 bases not matched to a gene; V was cut back by 6 bases and J by 13 bases. The CDR3 loop is CASRTLTGGSQFF. The CDR3 DNA reads TGTGCCAGTAGGACCCTGACAGGGGGGAGCCAGTTCTTC.

In this sample, this clone turned up many times. The gene calls are TRBV7-9 and TRBJ2-1; 8 nucleotides match TRBD2. The CDR3 is 14 amino acids. From germline, CDR1 is SEHNR and CDR2 FQNEAQ (reference sequence). Trimming cost V 0 bases and J 9 bases; bases outside gene matches: 4. CDR3 sequence reads: CASSLAWTSSEQFF. In nucleotides, the CDR3 is TGTGCCAGCAGCTTAGCTTGGACTAGCTCTGAGCAGTTCTTC. The variable domain in full, with the rest retrieved from reference TRBV7-9 and TRBJ2-1, is DTGVSQNPRHKITKRGQNVTFRCDPISEHNRLYWYRQTLGQGPEFLTYFQNEAQLEKSRLLSDRFSAERPKGSFSTLEIQRTEQGDSAMYLCASSLAWTSSEQFFGPGTRLTVL.

The V gene is TRBV6-1, the J gene TRBJ1-5; 10 positions agree with TRBD1. Germline values: CDR1 MNHNS, CDR2 SASEGT. CDR3 length: 17 amino acids. Germline trimming cut 3 bases from V and 3 bases from J; bases unmatched to any gene: 8. CDR3 amino acids: CASSDNAGTGDNQPQHF. The CDR3 DNA sequence: TGTGCCAGCAGTGACAACGCCGGGACAGGGGACAATCAGCCCCAGCATTTT.

V gene TRBV9 combines with J gene TRBJ1-2, with 8 bases that match TRBD1. Germline CDR1 and CDR2: SGDLS and YYNGEE. Trimming took 3 bases from V and 4 from J; bases not matched to a gene: 8. The CDR3 spans 15 residues. This chain's CDR3 is CASSELGGTGYGYTF. The CDR3 region has the DNA TGTGCCAGCAGCGAGCTAGGGGGGACAGGCTATGGCTACACCTTC.

The rearrangement links TRBV2 to TRBJ1-5; D not certain. The CDR3 extends over 13 amino acids. V lost 1 base and J 5 bases, leaving 6 bases between the germline ends. The germline V gene has CDR1 SNHLY and CDR2 FYNNEI. As DNA, the CDR3 is TGTGCCAGCAGTGAAGTCCGGGATCAGCCCCAGCATTTT. It encodes CASSEVRDQPQHF.

This clone was detected only a few times. This chain connects TRBV6-1 to TRBJ1-1; maybe TRBD1 (6 bases). Germline CDR1 is MNHNS and CDR2 is SASEGT. The V gene lost 4 bases and the J gene lost 0 bases, with 9 bases spanning the gap. This CDR3 is 14 amino acids long. The CDR3 protein is CASSARTVNTEAFF. The CDR3 DNA reads TGTGCCAGCAGTGCGCGGACAGTGAACACTGAAGCTTTCTTT.

This chain joins TRBV18 and TRBJ2-1; D is perhaps TRBD2 (6 bases). CDR1 and CDR2 (germline): KGHSH, LQKENI. V lost 3 bases to trimming and J lost 3 bases, with 18 bases between them. This CDR3 is 17 amino acids long. The CDR3 DNA sequence: TGTGCCAGCTCACCCCTTTCGACGGCGGGAAACTACAATGAGCAGTTCTTC. This encodes CASSPLSTAGNYNEQFF.

This chain joins TRBV14 and TRBJ2-2; D is uncertain. The CDR3 extends over 14 amino acids. The V end lost 0 bases, the J end lost 6 bases, and 8 bases lay between the germline ends. Per the germline V gene, CDR1 is SGHDN and CDR2 is FVKESK. CDR3 amino acids: CASSQDWAAGELFF. CDR3 in DNA: TGTGCCAGCAGCCAAGATTGGGCTGCCGGGGAGCTGTTTTTT.

The chain is built from TRBV5-6 and TRBJ2-1; 9 bases are shared with TRBD2. Germline CDR1 reads SGHDT; CDR2 reads YYEEEE. The CDR3 has 16 residues. J lost 5 bases, V lost 4 bases, and 10 bases had no gene match. In nucleotides, the CDR3 is TGTGCCAGCAGCCTGCTGGGGCTAGCGGGGAACAATGAGCAGTTCTTC. Translation: CASSLLGLAGNNEQFF. The whole variable domain, filled in from reference TRBV5-6 and TRBJ2-1, reads DAGVTQSPTHLIKTRGQQVTLRCSPKSGHDTVSWYQQALGQGPQFIFQYYEEEERQRGNFPDRFSGHQFPNYSSELNVNALLLGDSALYLCASSLLGLAGNNEQFFGPGTRLTVL.

V gene TRBV5-4 combines with J gene TRBJ1-1; 9 bases fit TRBD1. The germline V gene encodes CDR1 SGHNT and CDR2 YYREEE (reference sequence). The CDR3 has 14 residues. J gave up 3 bases and V 9 bases, and 9 bases lay outside the gene matches. The CDR3 protein is CATNRGLSDTEAFF. In DNA form, the CDR3 reads TGTGCCACCAACAGGGGGCTCTCAGACACTGAAGCTTTCTTT. Variable domain in full (rest from reference TRBV5-4 and TRBJ1-1): ETGVTQSPTHLIKTRGQQVTLRCSSQSGHNTVSWYQQALGQGPQFIFQYYREEENGRGNFPPRFSGLQFPNYSSELNVNALELDDSALYLCATNRGLSDTEAFFGQGTRLTVV.

This clone was found a few times. The V and J genes are TRBV6-1 and TRBJ2-1; no clear D. Germline V gene lookup returns CDR1 MNHNS and CDR2 SASEGT. Trimming took off 5 bases at V and 7 bases at J, with 12 bases between the two ends. The length of the CDR3 is 13 residues. As DNA, the CDR3 is TGTGCCAGCAGTTCAAACCCGGGTAATGAGCAGTTCTTC. Translated: CASSSNPGNEQFF.

This clone was found a few times. V usage is TRBV7-9 and J usage is TRBJ1-5, with a weak D call TRBD1 (5 bases). There are 15 residues in the CDR3. Trimming stripped 2 bases from V and 4 bases from J, with 12 bases between. From germline, CDR1 is SEHNR and CDR2 FQNEAQ (reference sequence). The CDR3 nucleotides read TGTGCCAGCAGCTTACAGGGCTCTTATAATCAGCCCCAGCATTTT. Amino acids: CASSLQGSYNQPQHF.